The 30 T cell receptor beta chains below were found in one sample sequenced in a study of blood T cell repertoires in COVID-19. The method was immunoSEQ multiplex PCR; TCRdb's version includes in-frame clones alone and lacks a portion of them. Counted here are around 110,000 clones, roughly 85% occurring once; the ten biggest clones make up around 2.3%. The specimen was peripheral blood. Receptors were obtained from a young man with acute or convalescent COVID-19.

This clone was seen only once. This sequence joins TRBV2 and TRBJ2-1; TRBD2 agrees at 9 bases. With V trimmed by 6 bases and J by 12 bases, 6 bases remained unmatched. Germline CDR1 SNHLY, CDR2 FYNNEI. This CDR3 is built from 12 residues. The CDR3 reads CASSVTSGWQFF. For the CDR3, the DNA is TGTGCCAGCAGCGTTACTAGCGGGTGGCAGTTCTTC.

The chain joins TRBV5-1 to TRBJ2-7; the match to TRBD2 covers 9 bases. The ends lost 0 bases at V and 5 bases at J; junction bases unmatched: 3. This CDR3 comprises 14 residues. Germline lookup yields CDR1 SGHRS and CDR2 YFSETQ. CDR3 residues: CASSLVAGDHEQYF. In nucleotides, the CDR3 is TGCGCCAGCAGCTTGGTAGCGGGGGATCACGAGCAGTACTTC.

The chain carries TRBV15 and TRBJ1-2; D perhaps matches TRBD1 (6 bases). This CDR3 has 14 residues. Trimming pared 0 bases from V and 8 bases from J, leaving 13 bases between. CDR1 and CDR2 from the germline V gene are LNHNV and YYDKDF (reference sequence). This chain's CDR3 is CATSRDRGGSGYTF. CDR3 nucleotides: TGTGCCACCAGCAGAGATAGGGGGGGGAGCGGCTACACCTTC.

The chain employs TRBV9 and TRBJ2-1; tentative D call: TRBD1 (5 bases). Trimming stripped 3 bases from V and 8 bases from J, with 12 bases between. The germline CDR1 and CDR2 sequences are SGDLS and YYNGEE. This CDR3 contains 13 residues. CDR3 coding DNA: TGTGCCAGCAGCGCAAGGGGAAGGGATGAGCAGTTCTTC. Translated, it gives CASSARGRDEQFF. The variable domain in full, completed from reference TRBV9 and TRBJ2-1, reads DSGVTQTPKHLITATGQRVTLRCSPRSGDLSVYWYQQSLDQGLQFLIQYYNGEERAKGNILERFSAQQFPDLHSELNLSSLELGDSALYFCASSARGRDEQFFGPGTRLTVL.

The J gene is TRBJ2-1, the V gene TRBV6-1, with 9 bases fitting TRBD1. CDR1 is MNHNS, CDR2 SASEGT, per germline. The CDR3 consists of 16 residues. J gave up 0 bases and V 4 bases, and 4 bases lay outside the gene matches. The CDR3 protein is CASSGHRGHSYNEQFF. CDR3 coding DNA: TGTGCCAGCAGTGGTCACAGGGGGCACTCCTACAATGAGCAGTTCTTC.

This sequence joins TRBV7-8 and TRBJ1-6; 10 nucleotides align to TRBD1. V lost 3 bases to trimming and J lost 7 bases; unmatched junction nucleotides: 3. This CDR3 has 15 residues. Germline V gives CDR1 SGHVS, CDR2 FQNEAQ. The CDR3 reads CASSFRTGGNSPLHF. In nucleotides, the CDR3 is TGTGCCAGCAGCTTCCGGACAGGGGGGAATTCACCCCTCCACTTT.

Only a few counts were recorded for this clone. The chain combines TRBV19 with TRBJ1-2, with 8 positions matching TRBD1. Germline lookup yields CDR1 LNHDA and CDR2 SQIVND (reference sequence). The CDR3 covers 15 residues. The junction had 12 bases not matched to a gene; V was cut back by 4 bases and J by 8 bases. The CDR3: CASSTNPAGGGGYTF. The CDR3 nucleotides read TGTGCCAGTAGTACGAACCCCGCAGGGGGCGGGGGCTACACCTTC.

The CDR3 reads CSVRRGQNEQFF. For the CDR3, the DNA is TGCAGCGTAAGGCGCGGGCAGAATGAGCAGTTCTTC. The chain recombines TRBV29-1 with TRBJ2-1; TRBD2 might be the D (5 bases). The V gene's germline CDR1 is SQVTM and CDR2 ANQGSEA. V was clipped by 6 bases and J by 7 bases, with 13 bases between them. This CDR3 is built from 12 residues.

V and J are TRBV5-1 and TRBJ1-1, with D maybe TRBD1 (5 bases). Trimming took 0 bases from V and 6 from J, leaving 21 bases between them. CDR1 is SGHRS and CDR2 is YFSETQ in the germline V gene. This CDR3 comprises 17 residues. The CDR3 DNA sequence: TGCGCCAGCAGCTTGGCCCCTTTGACGGGGGGTATATCTGAAGCTTTCTTT. Translation: CASSLAPLTGGISEAFF.

V and J are TRBV5-4 and TRBJ2-2, with D unresolved. Germline CDR1 and CDR2: SGHNT and YYREEE (reference sequence). V was cut by 0 bases and J by 1 base, with 4 bases left in between. The CDR3 is 14 residues long. In DNA form, the CDR3 reads TGTGCCAGCAGCTTGGGACAGAACACCGGGGAGCTGTTTTTT. Its protein product is CASSLGQNTGELFF.

The genes are TRBV5-5 and TRBJ1-5, with TRBD1 matching over 9 bases. The V gene's germline CDR1 is SGHKS and CDR2 YYEKEE (reference sequence). This CDR3 contains 15 residues. Trimming cost V 2 bases and J 6 bases; bases outside gene matches: 6. The CDR3 DNA reads TGTGCCAGCAGCTTCTCACAGGGGGCCTCTCAGCCCCAGCATTTT. This gives the protein CASSFSQGASQPQHF.

J is TRBJ2-3 and V is TRBV7-3; 10 positions agree with TRBD2. Trimming cost V 8 bases and J 4 bases; bases outside gene matches: 6. From germline, CDR1 is SGHTA and CDR2 FQGTGA. The CDR3 runs to 14 residues. CDR3 sequence reads: CASQSGRGADTQYF. The CDR3 DNA follows: TGTGCCAGCCAGAGCGGGAGGGGGGCAGATACGCAGTATTTT.

Ten or more counts support this clone. The genes are TRBV6-5 and TRBJ1-5; D is unclear. V dropped 7 bases and J dropped 4 bases, with 17 bases sitting between them. The CDR3 length is 15 residues. Germline V gene data show CDR1 as MNHEY and CDR2 as SVGAGI. The CDR3 DNA reads TGTGCCAGCACCGATAGGAGGGTTCTTAATCAGCCCCAGCATTTT. This encodes CASTDRRVLNQPQHF.

This rearrangement joins TRBV4-3 to TRBJ2-5; 9 bases line up with TRBD2. Unmatched junction bases numbered 16, after V lost 4 bases and J lost 13 bases. The germline CDR1 and CDR2 sequences are LGHNA and YSLEER. The CDR3 covers 15 residues. The CDR3 region has the DNA TGCGCCAGCAGCCCGACGGCCGAGGCTAGCGGGGCCCCGTACTTC. Its translation: CASSPTAEASGAPYF.

V usage is TRBV3-1 (or the pseudogene TRBV3-2) and J usage is TRBJ2-6, with 9 nucleotides matching TRBD1. V lost 4 bases, J lost 2 bases, and 6 bases stayed unmatched. The CDR3 spans 17 residues. Germline CDR1 is LGHDT and CDR2 is YNNKEL (reference sequence). CDR3 sequence (DNA): TGTGCCAGCAGCCCGCCGGGGGACAGGGCTGGGGCCAACGTCCTGACTTTC. Protein sequence: CASSPPGDRAGANVLTF.

The genes are TRBV7-2 and TRBJ1-5; D gene unclear. V was pared by 4 bases and J by 3 bases, with 4 bases between. Germline CDR1 is SGHTA and CDR2 is FQGNSA. The CDR3 loop spans 12 amino acids. The CDR3 DNA is TGTGCCAGCAGCTACTACAATCAGCCCCAGCATTTT. The encoded protein is CASSYYNQPQHF.

This rearrangement joins TRBV29-1 to TRBJ2-6; TRBD1 matches at 7 bases. V shed 4 bases and J 0 bases; nucleotides not matched to a gene: 3. This CDR3 contains 15 residues. CDR1 and CDR2 (germline): SQVTM, ANQGSEA. The CDR3 loop reads CSVGTGSSGANVLTF. The CDR3 region has the DNA TGCAGCGTTGGGACAGGCAGCTCTGGGGCCAACGTCCTGACTTTC.

This clone appeared once. The chain combines TRBV24-1 with TRBJ2-1, with 12 nucleotides matching TRBD2. The germline V gene encodes CDR1 KGHDR and CDR2 SFDVKD. V lost 3 bases and J lost 10; bases outside the gene matches: 12. This CDR3 has 17 residues. As DNA, the CDR3 is TGTGCCACCAGTGATCCCACCCATCCGGGACTAGCGGGCGAGCAGTTCTTC. It translates to CATSDPTHPGLAGEQFF.

This clone was detected ten times or more. The V call is TRBV14, the J call TRBJ1-3; the D is unclear. Germline lookup yields CDR1 SGHDN and CDR2 FVKESK. Trimming removed 4 bases at V and 2 bases at J, with 9 bases between. There are 14 residues in the CDR3. This CDR3 reads CASSPLGPGNTIYF. CDR3 bases: TGTGCCAGCAGCCCACTAGGGCCTGGAAACACCATATATTTT.

This clone has only one observation. V gene TRBV12-3 or TRBV12-4 combines with J gene TRBJ1-2; 7 nucleotides agree with TRBD1. The trim removed 11 bases at V and 4 bases at J, leaving 7 bases unmatched. CDR3 size: 12 residues. The CDR3 region has the DNA TGTGCCGCCGGAGGGGGCGCCTATGGCTACACCTTC. Translated, it gives CAAGGGAYGYTF.

V usage is TRBV6-5 and J usage is TRBJ2-2; 7 positions agree with TRBD1. The germline V gene has CDR1 MNHEY and CDR2 SVGAGI. V shed 6 bases, J shed 4 bases, and the junction held 8 bases outside the gene matches. The CDR3 spans 15 residues. The CDR3 sequence is CASRVTGWSTGELFF. For the CDR3, the DNA is TGTGCCAGCAGGGTGACAGGGTGGTCCACCGGGGAGCTGTTTTTT.

V usage is TRBV21-1 and J usage is TRBJ1-5; the DNA was not compared with TRBD1, the D call given in the table. TRBV21-1 is a known pseudogene. The CDR3 is made up of 16 amino acids. CDR3 sequence reads: CASSPRGRGDNQPQHF. CDR3 coding DNA: TGTGCCAGCAGTCCCAGGGGTCGTGGAGACAATCAGCCCCAGCATTTT.

The chain uses TRBV27 and TRBJ1-4; perhaps TRBD1 as D (6 bases). Trimming cost V 2 bases and J 8 bases, with 9 bases left between them. Germline V gene data show CDR1 as MNHEY and CDR2 as SMNVEV (reference sequence). There are 13 residues in the CDR3. CDR3 DNA sequence: TGTGCCAGCAGTTTAGCCACAGGGGAAAAACTGTTTTTT. This codes for CASSLATGEKLFF.

The rearrangement uses TRBV7-3 and TRBJ1-1; 11 bases match TRBD1. With 2 bases clipped from V and 4 bases from J, the junction kept 3 bases outside the gene matches. In germline, CDR1 is SGHTA, CDR2 FQGTGA. The length of the CDR3 is 15 residues. The CDR3 region is CASSLSGTGGTEAFF. DNA for the CDR3: TGTGCCAGCAGCTTATCCGGGACAGGGGGCACTGAAGCTTTCTTT.

The gene calls are TRBV6-2 or TRBV6-3 and TRBJ2-1; 7 bases fit TRBD2. V lost 6 bases to trimming and J lost 1 base; unmatched junction nucleotides: 9. Germline V gene lookup returns CDR1 MNHEY and CDR2 SVGEGT. There are 16 residues in the CDR3. Here the CDR3 DNA reads TGTGCCAGCAGCACTCCCAGCGGGGAGTCCTACAATGAGCAGTTCTTC. Amino acid sequence: CASSTPSGESYNEQFF.

This chain joins TRBV5-8 and TRBJ1-4, with D perhaps TRBD1 (6 bases). Trimming cost V 0 bases and J 0 bases, with 9 bases left between them. This CDR3 contains 16 residues. Germline V lookup: CDR1 SGHTS, CDR2 YDEGEE. The CDR3 protein is CASSLGYRATNEKLFF. In nucleotides, the CDR3 is TGTGCCAGCAGCTTGGGGTACAGGGCAACTAATGAAAAACTGTTTTTT. The variable domain in full, completed from reference TRBV5-8 and TRBJ1-4, reads EAGVTQSPTHLIKTRGQQATLRCSPISGHTSVYWYQQALGLGLQFLLWYDEGEERNRGNFPPRFSGRQFPNYSSELNVNALELEDSALYLCASSLGYRATNEKLFFGSGTQLSVL.

This chain uses TRBV6-1 with TRBJ1-5, with unresolved D. The CDR3 is 13 residues long. V shed 3 bases and J shed 9 bases, with 12 bases lying between them. CDR1 MNHNS and CDR2 SASEGT come from the germline V gene. The DNA of the CDR3 is TGTGCCAGCAGTGAGGCCGGGGTTGGGCCCCAGCATTTT. It is translated as CASSEAGVGPQHF.

This clone was recorded once. The CDR3 sequence: CASSFSPRASYEQYV. The CDR3 DNA follows: TGTGCCAGCAGCTTTTCCCCGCGGGCATCCTACGAGCAGTACGTC. The chain carries TRBV7-6 and TRBJ2-7, with D tentatively TRBD2 (5 bases). V was shortened by 3 bases and J by 1 base, with 13 bases between the two germline ends. This CDR3 is 15 amino acids long. The germline V gene has CDR1 SGHVS and CDR2 FNYEAQ.

V usage is TRBV7-8 and J usage is TRBJ2-5, with D perhaps TRBD2 (5 bases). Germline V gene data show CDR1 as SGHVS and CDR2 as FQNEAQ. The CDR3 length is 15 residues. The V and J ends lost 0 bases and 2 bases respectively, with 10 bases between them. CDR3 sequence: CASSLAAAGQETQYF. The DNA for the CDR3 is TGTGCCAGCAGCTTAGCAGCGGCAGGACAAGAGACCCAGTACTTC. The full variable domain, in which reference TRBV7-8 and TRBJ2-5 provide the parts outside the CDR3, is GAGVSQSPRYKVAKRGQDVALRCDPISGHVSLFWYQQALGQGPEFLTYFQNEAQLDKSGLPSDRFFAERPEGSVSTLKIQRTQQEDSAVYLCASSLAAAGQETQYFGPGTRLLVL.

This clone was counted between two and nine times. The rearrangement uses TRBV10-3 and TRBJ2-7; TRBD2 agrees at 12 bases. CDR3 length: 16 residues. The germline CDR1 and CDR2 sequences are ENHRY and SYGVKD. Unmatched junction bases numbered 4, after V lost 0 bases and J lost 4 bases. CDR3 loop: CAISESTSGSIYEQYV. Here the CDR3 DNA reads TGTGCCATCAGTGAGTCGACTAGCGGGAGTATTTACGAGCAGTACGTC.